This T cell receptor (beta chain) stems from a study of cytomegalovirus exposure and HLA in healthy donors. Study-wide results and caveats: In an earlier analysis, productive rearrangement rates for most beta V segments clustered near 87% or 30%.

With 60 Vbeta and 13 Jbeta primers, the PCR was carried out. In the original analysis: About 80 million unique TCR beta chains, about 11 million of them shared, were counted by a later analysis. Using immunoSEQ multiplex PCR, the repertoire was profiled, and TCRdb retains in-frame clones only, with some absent. Clone size and the V and J calls come from that table; the DNA yielded D and trimming. The profile shows about 93,000 clones, around 73% of them singletons. Of note for this clone: Its antigen remains unknown.

Sequences were obtained from PBMCs. This receptor was identified in a woman aged 40 to 50 in good health and CMV-seronegative.

In DNA, the CDR3 is TGTGCCAGCAGCTTAGTAGTGAGTCGAGTCCAGCCCCAGCATTTT. Translation gives CASSLVVSRVQPQHF. The chain couples TRBV7-2 to TRBJ1-5; D remains unclear. CDR1 is SGHTA and CDR2 is FQGNSA in the germline V gene. The V end lost 1 base, the J end lost 7 bases, and 14 bases lay between the germline ends. The CDR3 is made up of 15 amino acids. The complete variable domain, with remaining parts taken from reference TRBV7-2 and TRBJ1-5, reads GAGVSQSPSNKVTEKGKDVELRCDPISGHTALYWYRQSLGQGLEFLIYFQGNSAPDKSGLPSDRFSAERTGGSVSTLTIQRTQQEDSAVYLCASSLVVSRVQPQHFGDGTRLSIL.